The entry below gives a single T cell receptor (beta chain) sequence along with its context. Other DNA sequences within the sample encode an identical CDR3. Positive CCR7 selection of CD45RO-negative cells yielded the naive CD8 cells, and terminally differentiated effector memory CD45RA+ cells were excluded. The source of the sample is a study of shared clonotypes between healthy human individuals. The data were produced by immunoSEQ multiplex PCR, yet TCRdb's version contains in-frame clones alone and is incomplete. Here the sample spans 2 million to 2.5 million clones, approximately 94% being singletons. This CDR3 region has 14 residues. The V gene's germline CDR1 is LGHNA and CDR2 YNFKEQ. Between the trimmed V and J ends, which lost 0 bases and 0 bases, there was a span of 5 bases.

The genes are TRBV4-2 and TRBJ2-5; D unresolved. The sequencing input was naive CD8+ T cells sorted from blood. This TCR was sampled from a man aged 18-30 years in good health. This CDR3 is CASSQEGNQETQYF. The CDR3 nucleotides read TGTGCCAGCAGCCAAGAAGGAAACCAAGAGACCCAGTACTTC.